This T cell receptor beta chain was captured by sequencing in a study of blood T cell repertoires in COVID-19. About the study: In each case, the material was cDNA or gDNA derived from T cells, B-cell-depleted T cells, or PBMCs.

CDR1 is SGHRS and CDR2 is YFSETQ in the germline V gene. V lost 4 bases to trimming and J lost 7 bases; unmatched junction nucleotides: 4. The CDR3 runs to 14 residues. Clones were sequenced by immunoSEQ multiplex PCR, and TCRdb holds only the in-frame ones, with some missing. The data show 200,000 to 250,000 clones, 80% to 85% seen once. Sequencing used peripheral blood. This chain joins TRBV5-1 and TRBJ1-6, with 8 bases aligning to TRBD1. The clonotype comes from a woman of 80 years or more with COVID-19, enrolled during active disease. CDR3 in DNA: TGCGCCAGCAGCCCCTGGACAGGGAATTCACCCCTCCACTTT. It yields the protein CASSPWTGNSPLHF.